This section outlines one T cell receptor beta chain sequence together with its context. Ten or more counts support this clone. The specificity of this receptor is unknown. The sample holds no much larger clone one base away, and base qualities are not on file. The donors were healthy, HIV-negative adults who had no recently reported acute infections or vaccinations. All donors were Caucasian adults living in Nashville, Tennessee, USA. For unsorted samples, approximately 89 million PBMCs were counted, and genomic DNA was extracted using the QIAamp DNA Blood Mini kit. Blood was collected by leukapheresis, and PBMCs were isolated by Ficoll-Histopaque density gradient centrifugation and then cryopreserved in liquid nitrogen vapor phase. TCR CDR3 regions were amplified from genomic DNA by multiplex PCR using the deep immunoSEQ assay. Genomic DNA extracted from each cell subset was distributed evenly over all wells of several immunoSEQ 96-well plates, and each plate served as one replicate. For unsorted PBMC, each replicate PCR was loaded with about 280 ng genomic DNA, equivalent to tens of thousands of T cell genomes. Genomic DNA from unsorted PBMC was sequenced over ten immunoSEQ deep assay plates. The purified libraries were quantified using a Qubit 3.0 fluorometer, sized with a Bioanalyzer 2100, and then quantified again using the KAPA Library Quantification kit. Each immunoSEQ 96-well plate was sequenced on its own single-read 150-cycle Illumina NextSeq 550 flow cell. The paper's data handling went like this. Because only junctional sequences without quality scores were contained in the immunoSEQ output, filtering matching that applied to full-length reads could not be performed. To assign V/J genes and CDR3, sequences were annotated against IMGT germline references using PyIR, a Python wrapper for IgBLAST v1.9. Reads were filtered out if the reads had weak V/J assignments (E-value above 1e-6), no CDR3, stop codons, out-of-frame junctions, or ambiguous translated residues. V3J clonotypes were defined as sequences sharing the same inferred V gene, J gene, and CDR3 amino acid sequence. Percentage overlap between repertoires was computed as shared unique clonotypes divided by the size of the smaller repertoire. RTK rarefaction, the Chao1 estimator, and Recon v2.1 estimates of unobserved clonotypes were used to assess repertoire richness. This is the immuneACCESS table as TCRdb keeps it, with only in-frame sequences that have V and J called. A part of the clones is gone; compared with another copy, unresolved V genes explain less than half, and the rest is unexplained. V and J calls and clone size are as listed in that table; D and trimming were resolved from the DNA. In all, the sample holds 550,000 to 600,000 clones, and roughly 72% of those were seen once. The top ten constitute around 12% of the sample.

This specimen comes from a study of shared clonotypes between healthy human individuals (dated by TCRdb to between 2020 and 2021). Study-wide context: The cohort comprised a couple of women and a few men aged 18 to 49 years. To estimate repertoire size and how much clonotypes are shared between individuals, the study performed deep sequencing of blood TCR repertoires from 4 to 6 healthy adults. To increase sequencing depth and limit assay-specific biases, different laboratories used diverse techniques to prepare libraries and sequence TCR repertoires. Each donor's leukapheresis produced roughly between roughly 0.85 and 10 billion PBMCs.

The paper's findings and limits, for the study overall: Sampling was restricted to blood, and TCR repertoires in tissues likely differ from the TCR repertoires found in blood. Because the study included a small number of donors, the genetic and exposure-history diversity represented was limited. Pairwise subsampling led to the expectation that sequencing depth would affect the degree of clonotype sharing among donors.

Sequenced: PBMCs. The sequence derives from a woman in her 40s in good health. Some clones in this sample may be carry-over from other donors' samples.

The DNA is as follows: TGTGCCTGGAGTGTGTGGGGCCGGGAGACCCAGTACTTC. It codes for CAWSVWGRETQYF. Rearrangement joined TRBV30 to TRBJ2-5; the D region possibly corresponds to TRBD1 (5 bases align). Cut back by 0 bases and 5 bases, the V and J ends lie 10 bases apart. Inclusive of the bounding cysteine and phenylalanine, the CDR3 is 13 residues long. Only the CDR3 DNA is retained, 39 bases long and in frame from the first base. CDR1 is given as GTSNPN and CDR2 as SVGIG, both from the germline V gene (reference sequence). Reference TRBV30 and TRBJ2-5 genes cover what lies past the CDR3, so the full variable domain is SQTIHQWPATLVQPVGSPLSLECTVEGTSNPNLYWYRQAAGRGLQLLFYSVGIGQISSEVPQNLSASRPQDRQFILSSKKLLLSDSGFYLCAWSVWGRETQYFGPGTRLLVL.